This T cell receptor (beta chain) is drawn from a study of blood T cell repertoires in COVID-19. This clone was counted a few times. Data came from immunoSEQ multiplex PCR; TCRdb stores just in-frame clones and leaves some out. The data show under 100,000 clones, under 90% seen once. The germline gives CDR1 GTSNPN, CDR2 SVGIG (reference sequence). There are 14 residues in the CDR3. Trimming left V 2 bases short and J 6 bases short, with 11 bases between. Source material: peripheral blood. The rearrangement uses TRBV30 and TRBJ1-6, with a possible D match to TRBD1 (5 bases). This clonotype originated in a woman between 40 and 55 years old with active or convalescent COVID-19. The DNA of the CDR3 is TGTGCCTGGAGTATCGGGGGGGGTAATTCACCCCTCCACTTT. Protein product: CAWSIGGGNSPLHF.